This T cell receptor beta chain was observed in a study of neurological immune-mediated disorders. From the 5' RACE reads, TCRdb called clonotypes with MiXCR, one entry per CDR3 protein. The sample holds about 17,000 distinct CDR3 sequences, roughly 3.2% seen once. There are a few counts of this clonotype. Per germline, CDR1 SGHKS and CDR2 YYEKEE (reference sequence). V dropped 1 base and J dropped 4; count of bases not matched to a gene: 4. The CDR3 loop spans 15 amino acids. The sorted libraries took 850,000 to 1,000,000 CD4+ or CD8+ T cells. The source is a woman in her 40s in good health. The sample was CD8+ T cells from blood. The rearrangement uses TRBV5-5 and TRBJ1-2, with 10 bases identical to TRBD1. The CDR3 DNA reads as TGTGCCAGCAGCTTGCGGGACAGGGGCTCCTATGGCTACACCTTC. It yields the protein CASSLRDRGSYGYTF.